Presented here are 15 T cell receptor beta chains from one specimen sequenced in a study of human T cells and chemical hapten exposure. TCRdb itself ran the RACE reads through MiXCR, one entry per CDR3 protein. Here the sample spans roughly 200,000 distinct CDR3 sequences, more than 20% being singletons. Time point defined: patch test 1, 2 weeks after DPC sensitization. Treatment of the sample: therapeutic diphenylcyclopropenone sensitization with weekly scalp DPC. Sample: whole blood, taken in connection with sensitization to the hapten diphenylcyclopropenone (DPC). The receptors shown here come from a woman between 50 and 59 years old with alopecia areata. Some clones in this sample may be carry-over from other donors' samples.

The V gene is TRBV19, the J gene TRBJ1-4; D is ambiguous. Trimming took off 6 bases at V and 0 bases at J, with 17 bases between the two ends. From germline, CDR1 is LNHDA and CDR2 SQIVND (reference sequence). The CDR3 extends over 17 amino acids. Here the CDR3 reads CASSPHEGNPTNEKLFF. In DNA, the CDR3 is TGTGCCAGTAGCCCCCACGAAGGAAATCCAACTAATGAAAAACTGTTTTTT.

CDR3 residues: CASSEGAGFILNEQFF. CDR3 nucleotides: TGTGCCAGCAGTGAAGGGGCAGGTTTTATCCTCAATGAGCAGTTCTTC. The rearrangement uses TRBV6-1 and TRBJ2-1; no definite D call. V lost 1 base and J 6 bases, leaving 16 bases between the germline ends. Germline V gives CDR1 MNHNS, CDR2 SASEGT. This CDR3 spans 16 amino acids.

This chain connects TRBV7-9 to TRBJ1-3; D not certain. CDR1 SEHNR and CDR2 FQNEAQ come from the germline V gene (reference sequence). Trimming removed 3 bases at V and 0 bases at J, with 6 bases between. This CDR3 has 14 residues. CDR3 DNA: TGTGCCAGCAGCTTCGACCCCTCTGGAAACACCATATATTTT. Its translation is CASSFDPSGNTIYF. The whole variable domain, remainder taken from reference TRBV7-9 and TRBJ1-3, is DTGVSQNPRHKITKRGQNVTFRCDPISEHNRLYWYRQTLGQGPEFLTYFQNEAQLEKSRLLSDRFSAERPKGSFSTLEIQRTEQGDSAMYLCASSFDPSGNTIYFGEGSWLTVV.

This clonotype was picked up many times. The chain uses TRBV10-1 and TRBJ2-1, with D perhaps matching TRBD1 (5 bases). Germline V gives CDR1 WNHNN, CDR2 SYGVQD (reference sequence). Trimming pared 4 bases from V and 6 bases from J, leaving 16 bases between. The CDR3 consists of 15 residues. DNA of the CDR3: TGCGCCAGCAGTGTTCACAGTCGAGACAGCAATGAGCAGTTCTTC. Protein: CASSVHSRDSNEQFF.

The chain is built from TRBV29-1 and TRBJ2-5, with D hard to call. This CDR3 is built from 12 residues. With 2 bases removed from V and 8 bases from J, the gap between germline ends came to 12 bases. The germline V gene encodes CDR1 SQVTM and CDR2 ANQGSEA. The CDR3 DNA sequence: TGCAGCGTTGAAATTGGCAGGCTAACCCAGTACTTC. Translation gives CSVEIGRLTQYF.

In its sample, this clonotype was seen many times. V gene TRBV9 combines with J gene TRBJ1-1, with 8 bases identical to TRBD1. Germline-derived CDR1 and CDR2 are SGDLS and YYNGEE. V trimming: 4 bases; J trimming: 0 bases; junction bases outside the gene matches: 5. CDR3 length: 15 residues. The chain's CDR3 is CASSPRQGMNTEAFF. The CDR3 nucleotides read TGTGCCAGCAGCCCCAGACAGGGGATGAACACTGAAGCTTTCTTT.

The V call is TRBV7-9, the J call TRBJ2-1; TRBD2 agrees at 12 bases. Germline CDR1 and CDR2: SEHNR and FQNEAQ (reference sequence). The CDR3 loop spans 15 amino acids. Unmatched junction bases numbered 8, after V lost 4 bases and J lost 10 bases. CDR3 nucleotide sequence: TGTGCCAGCAGCTCGACTAGCGGGAGTGGAAACGAGCAGTTCTTC. It is translated as CASSSTSGSGNEQFF.

This rearrangement joins TRBV6-4 to TRBJ2-1, with D possibly being TRBD1 (6 bases). Germline CDR1 reads MRHNA; CDR2 reads SNTAGT. This CDR3 comprises 13 residues. The V end lost 4 bases, the J end lost 7 bases, and 11 bases lay between the germline ends. The CDR3 reads CASSATRGNEQFF. CDR3 coding DNA: TGTGCCAGCAGTGCGACAAGGGGGAATGAGCAGTTCTTC.

V usage is TRBV5-8 and J usage is TRBJ2-1; 9 bases match TRBD1. The CDR3 sequence is 17 residues long. J lost 6 bases, V lost 0 bases, and 10 bases had no gene match. Germline loops: CDR1 SGHTS, CDR2 YDEGEE. The CDR3 sequence: CASSLGRPGQGRNEQFF. The CDR3, as DNA: TGTGCCAGCAGCTTGGGCAGACCGGGACAGGGTCGCAATGAGCAGTTCTTC.

This clonotype was seen many times. This sequence joins TRBV20-1 and TRBJ1-3; D ambiguous. The ends were cut back, 1 base at V and 8 bases at J, with 6 bases in the middle. Germline lookup yields CDR1 DFQATT and CDR2 SNEGSKA (reference sequence). The CDR3 is 11 amino acids. CDR3 coding DNA: TGCAGTGCTAGAGTAATGGACACCATATATTTT. Translating gives CSARVMDTIYF.

J is TRBJ2-4 and V is TRBV2, with no clear D. V was clipped by 2 bases and J by 4 bases, with 9 bases between them. The CDR3 consists of 14 residues. Looked up from germline, CDR1 is SNHLY and CDR2 is FYNNEI. The DNA of the CDR3 is TGTGCCAGCAGTGAAACAGTACTTAAAAACATTCAGTACTTC. Translated, it gives CASSETVLKNIQYF.

The table lists this clonotype with a few counts. The chain couples TRBV29-1 to TRBJ1-3, with D unresolved. CDR1 SQVTM and CDR2 ANQGSEA come from the germline V gene. The CDR3 extends over 13 amino acids. Trimming left V 2 bases short and J 0 bases short, with 5 bases between. The CDR3 region has the DNA TGCAGCGTTGAAAGAGCCTCTGGAAACACCATATATTTT. Amino acids: CSVERASGNTIYF.

This clonotype was picked up a small number of times. The genes are TRBV20-1 and TRBJ1-6; the D gene is possibly TRBD1 (5 bases). Germline V gene lookup returns CDR1 DFQATT and CDR2 SNEGSKA (reference sequence). The germline V and J ends were trimmed by 4 bases and 7 bases, with 17 bases remaining between them. The CDR3 is 15 amino acids. The CDR3 here is CSATLGGPGNSPLHF. CDR3 sequence (DNA): TGCAGTGCTACCCTCGGGGGACCCGGGAATTCACCCCTCCACTTT.

In its sample, this clonotype was seen a few times. The chain joins TRBV4-1 to TRBJ2-6, with D uncertain. Germline CDR1 reads MGHRA; CDR2 reads YSYEKL. The CDR3 consists of 13 residues. Trimming took 2 bases from V and 1 from J, leaving 0 bases between them. The CDR3 coding sequence is TGCGCCAGCAGCCAATCTGGGGCCAACGTCCTGACTTTC. This sequence encodes CASSQSGANVLTF.

The rearrangement links TRBV20-1 to TRBJ2-3, with D unclear. The CDR3 extends over 17 amino acids. V shed 0 bases and J shed 0 bases, with 16 bases lying between them. Germline CDR1 and CDR2: DFQATT and SNEGSKA (reference sequence). CDR3 amino acids: CSARDEWKSASTDTQYF. CDR3 DNA sequence: TGCAGTGCTAGAGATGAGTGGAAGAGCGCGAGCACAGATACGCAGTATTTT.